This passage covers 32 T cell receptor beta chains from one sample sequenced in a study of T cell changes during pregnancy in multiple sclerosis. Method: immunoSEQ multiplex PCR; TCRdb's copy keeps in-frame clones and lacks some. The table shows around 100,000 clones, with around nine tenths occurring only once. Sequences were derived from peripheral blood, sampled after pregnancy. These TCRs come from a female donor with multiple sclerosis, enrolled in a pregnancy study.

The chain links TRBV12-5 to TRBJ1-2, with D maybe TRBD1 (5 bases). Between the trimmed V and J ends, which lost 5 bases and 6 bases, there was a span of 16 bases. Germline assignment: CDR1 LGHNT and CDR2 FRNRAP. The CDR3 runs to 14 residues. The CDR3 coding sequence is TGTGCTAGTGGTGCAACATGGGGCGTTAATGGCTACACCTTC. It codes for CASGATWGVNGYTF.

The V and J genes are TRBV9 and TRBJ2-3, with 8 positions matching TRBD1. Trimming took 0 bases from V and 2 from J; bases not matched to a gene: 11. The CDR3 contains 18 residues. Germline CDR1 reads SGDLS; CDR2 reads YYNGEE. The CDR3 region has the DNA TGTGCCAGCAGCGTAGGGGCGGGACGGGACAGGTTCACAGATACGCAGTATTTT. Translated, it gives CASSVGAGRDRFTDTQYF. Using reference TRBV9 and TRBJ2-3 for the parts outside the CDR3, the full variable domain is DSGVTQTPKHLITATGQRVTLRCSPRSGDLSVYWYQQSLDQGLQFLIQYYNGEERAKGNILERFSAQQFPDLHSELNLSSLELGDSALYFCASSVGAGRDRFTDTQYFGPGTRLTVL.

The genes are TRBV10-3 and TRBJ2-7, with TRBD1 matching over 10 bases. Germline CDR1 is ENHRY and CDR2 is SYGVKD. V dropped 4 bases and J dropped 3; count of bases not matched to a gene: 15. The CDR3 spans 18 residues. CDR3 sequence reads: CAISASPGGTGVHYEQYF. The DNA for the CDR3 is TGTGCCATCAGTGCAAGCCCCGGGGGGACAGGGGTTCACTACGAGCAGTACTTC.

This clone was detected only a few times. This sequence joins TRBV6-1 and TRBJ1-6; D remains unclear. The germline V gene encodes CDR1 MNHNS and CDR2 SASEGT. V gave up 8 bases and J gave up 0 bases, with 8 bases separating them. This CDR3 is 14 amino acids long. The DNA for the CDR3 is TGTGCCAGCGGGAGGAGCTCCTATAATTCACCCCTCCACTTT. Its translation: CASGRSSYNSPLHF.

V gene TRBV5-1 combines with J gene TRBJ1-1; D gene ambiguous. The V and J ends lost 6 bases and 0 bases respectively, with 15 bases between them. The germline CDR1 and CDR2 sequences are SGHRS and YFSETQ. The CDR3 spans 15 residues. The CDR3 here is CASKYGGTMNTEAFF. DNA for the CDR3: TGCGCCAGCAAATACGGAGGAACTATGAACACTGAAGCTTTCTTT.

The gene calls are TRBV18 and TRBJ1-2, with 7 bases identical to TRBD1. CDR1 and CDR2 from the germline V gene are KGHSH and LQKENI. This CDR3 spans 14 amino acids. The ends lost 3 bases at V and 4 bases at J; junction bases unmatched: 5. The CDR3 DNA follows: TGTGCCAGCTCACCGGGACAGCCAACCTATGGCTACACCTTC. Translating it yields CASSPGQPTYGYTF.

The V call is TRBV5-1, the J call TRBJ1-2, with 8 bases fitting TRBD1. V was clipped by 0 bases and J by 2 bases; unmatched bases: 6. Germline CDR1 reads SGHRS; CDR2 reads YFSETQ. CDR3 length: 16 amino acids. The CDR3 spells CASSLDGQGWNYGYTF. The CDR3 DNA reads TGCGCCAGCAGCTTGGACGGACAGGGCTGGAACTATGGCTACACCTTC. Based on the CDR3 plus reference TRBV5-1 and TRBJ1-2, the full variable domain is KAGVTQTPRYLIKTRGQQVTLSCSPISGHRSVSWYQQTPGQGLQFLFEYFSETQRNKGNFPGRFSGRQFSNSRSEMNVSTLELGDSALYLCASSLDGQGWNYGYTFGSGTRLTVV.

The chain combines TRBV27 with TRBJ2-1, with 7 nucleotides matching TRBD2. Looked up from germline, CDR1 is MNHEY and CDR2 is SMNVEV (reference sequence). V was pared by 0 bases and J by 10 bases, with 12 bases of the junction left unmatched. This CDR3 region has 16 residues. In nucleotides, the CDR3 is TGTGCCAGCAGTTTATCTAGGCGCGGGGGAACAAGGGAGCAGTTCTTC. Translation: CASSLSRRGGTREQFF.

V usage is TRBV5-4 and J usage is TRBJ1-1; D is ambiguous. CDR1 is SGHNT and CDR2 is YYREEE in the germline V gene (reference sequence). There are 13 residues in the CDR3. Between the trimmed V and J ends, which lost 0 bases and 0 bases, there was a span of 3 bases. The CDR3, as DNA: TGTGCCAGCAGCTTGGTCTTGAACACTGAAGCTTTCTTT. Protein: CASSLVLNTEAFF. Supplemented by reference TRBV5-4 and TRBJ1-1, the full variable domain reads ETGVTQSPTHLIKTRGQQVTLRCSSQSGHNTVSWYQQALGQGPQFIFQYYREEENGRGNFPPRFSGLQFPNYSSELNVNALELDDSALYLCASSLVLNTEAFFGQGTRLTVV.

This chain connects TRBV7-9 to TRBJ1-2; 7 positions agree with TRBD1. Germline V gives CDR1 SEHNR, CDR2 FQNEAQ (reference sequence). This CDR3 is 17 amino acids long. Trimming removed 5 bases from V and 7 bases from J; junction bases left unmatched: 19. CDR3 coding DNA: TGTGCCAGCAGCCGCGATACGTCCAGGGGGAAAGTGCTTGGCTACACCTTC. This encodes CASSRDTSRGKVLGYTF.

This chain links TRBV7-9 with TRBJ1-4; 9 bases are shared with TRBD1. J was trimmed by 3 bases and V by 5 bases; bases with no gene match: 10. Germline CDR1 reads SEHNR; CDR2 reads FQNEAQ (reference sequence). The length of the CDR3 is 17 residues. The CDR3 loop is CASSAPTGGRANEKLFF. The CDR3 DNA reads TGTGCCAGCAGCGCGCCAACAGGGGGCCGAGCTAATGAAAAACTGTTTTTT.

The V gene is TRBV19, the J gene TRBJ1-5; D perhaps matches TRBD1 (5 bases). CDR3 size: 15 residues. V was shortened by 3 bases and J by 4 bases, with 13 bases between the two germline ends. Germline V CDR1 and CDR2: LNHDA, SQIVND (reference sequence). The CDR3, as DNA: TGTGCCAGTAGTATCGGGGCCGGGAGAAATCAGCCCCAGCATTTT. This encodes CASSIGAGRNQPQHF.

This sequence joins TRBV2 and TRBJ2-5, with D possibly TRBD2 on 7 matching bases. In germline, CDR1 is SNHLY, CDR2 FYNNEI. V lost 7 bases and J 5 bases, leaving 8 bases between the germline ends. The CDR3 runs 11 residues. The chain's CDR3 is CASKGGETQYF. The CDR3 nucleotides read TGTGCCAGCAAGGGGGGGGAGACCCAGTACTTC. Together with reference TRBV2 and TRBJ2-5, the CDR3 gives the full variable domain: EPEVTQTPSHQVTQMGQEVILRCVPISNHLYFYWYRQILGQKVEFLVSFYNNEISEKSEIFDDQFSVERPDGSNFTLKIRSTKLEDSAMYFCASKGGETQYFGPGTRLLVL.

The sample holds a few counts of this clone. The chain joins TRBV2 to TRBJ2-1, with 8 bases lining up with TRBD2. The CDR3 runs to 15 residues. Per germline, CDR1 SNHLY and CDR2 FYNNEI. V shed 7 bases, J shed 5 bases, and the junction held 10 bases outside the gene matches. DNA for the CDR3: TGTGCCAGCAACCGAGCGGGGGCCTTAGACAATGAGCAGTTCTTC. This gives the protein CASNRAGALDNEQFF.

V and J are TRBV27 and TRBJ2-7; 10 bases map to TRBD2. The J segment lost 4 bases and the V segment lost 2 bases, leaving 5 bases of the junction unmatched. The CDR3 length is 15 residues. The germline V gene encodes CDR1 MNHEY and CDR2 SMNVEV (reference sequence). CDR3 nucleotides: TGTGCCAGCAGTTTAACCCTAGCGGGAGAGTACGAGCAGTACTTC. It yields the protein CASSLTLAGEYEQYF.

V and J are TRBV7-2 and TRBJ1-1, with a weak D call TRBD1 (6 bases). This CDR3 spans 15 amino acids. Germline V gene lookup returns CDR1 SGHTA and CDR2 FQGNSA. The ends were cut back, 4 bases at V and 0 bases at J, with 12 bases in the middle. The CDR3 DNA sequence: TGTGCCAGCAGCTGGGCAGGACAGATGAACACTGAAGCTTTCTTT. As protein: CASSWAGQMNTEAFF.

This rearrangement joins TRBV9 to TRBJ1-2; D is perhaps TRBD1 (6 bases). Germline CDR1 is SGDLS and CDR2 is YYNGEE. V was trimmed by 7 bases and J by 4 bases, leaving 11 bases between them. The CDR3 is 12 residues long. The CDR3 is CASLSTGYGYTF. CDR3 sequence (DNA): TGTGCCAGCCTATCGACAGGCTATGGCTACACCTTC.

This chain links TRBV5-1 with TRBJ2-2; D perhaps matches TRBD1 (6 bases). CDR1 is SGHRS, CDR2 YFSETQ, per germline. Trimming took off 4 bases at V and 5 bases at J, with 15 bases between the two ends. CDR3 size: 15 residues. The CDR3 coding sequence is TGCGCCAGCAGCCTCCAGGGGAGAGTGACCGGGGAGCTGTTTTTT. This gives the protein CASSLQGRVTGELFF.

In its sample, this clone was seen a few times. V is TRBV2 and J is TRBJ2-1, with 12 bases lining up with TRBD2. The V gene's germline CDR1 is SNHLY and CDR2 FYNNEI. CDR3 length: 15 residues. After removal of 6 bases from V and 7 bases from J, the junction contained 7 bases not matched to a gene. The CDR3 is CASRSTSGSLNEQFF. The CDR3 DNA sequence: TGTGCCAGCAGGTCGACTAGCGGGAGCTTAAATGAGCAGTTCTTC.

The genes are TRBV4-3 and TRBJ2-5, with D possibly TRBD2 on 5 matching bases. The CDR3 consists of 15 residues. Looked up from germline, CDR1 is LGHNA and CDR2 is YSLEER. The V end lost 0 bases, the J end lost 2 bases, and 10 bases lay between the germline ends. The CDR3 reads CASSQDTGRQETQYF. The CDR3 DNA sequence: TGCGCCAGCAGCCAAGATACGGGAAGACAAGAGACCCAGTACTTC.

V is TRBV2 and J is TRBJ2-7; 8 bases are a match to TRBD1. V was pared by 6 bases and J by 3 bases, with 7 bases of the junction left unmatched. This CDR3 spans 14 amino acids. CDR1 and CDR2 (germline): SNHLY, FYNNEI. The CDR3 loop reads CASRERTGLYEQYF. The CDR3 nucleotides are TGTGCCAGCAGGGAAAGGACAGGGCTCTACGAGCAGTACTTC.

The gene calls are TRBV6-5 and TRBJ1-3; D is perhaps TRBD1 (5 bases). V lost 5 bases to trimming and J lost 0 bases, with 8 bases between them. CDR3 length: 14 amino acids. The V gene's germline CDR1 is MNHEY and CDR2 SVGAGI. CDR3: CASSPTVSGNTIYF. The CDR3 DNA reads TGTGCCAGCAGTCCGACAGTCTCTGGAAACACCATATATTTT.

The chain has TRBV5-1 and TRBJ2-5; 9 nucleotides agree with TRBD2. Germline assignment: CDR1 SGHRS and CDR2 YFSETQ. The junction had 7 bases not matched to a gene; V was cut back by 6 bases and J by 1 base. The CDR3 loop spans 15 amino acids. CDR3 sequence (DNA): TGCGCCAGCACCCCTAGCGGGACGAGCCAAGAGACCCAGTACTTC. This encodes CASTPSGTSQETQYF.

The J gene is TRBJ1-1, the V gene TRBV5-4; 8 nucleotides agree with TRBD1. This CDR3 comprises 13 residues. With V trimmed by 10 bases and J by 4 bases, 9 bases remained unmatched. The V gene's germline CDR1 is SGHNT and CDR2 YYREEE (reference sequence). The CDR3 nucleotides read TGTGCCTCGCAGGGGGCTAGGGGCACTGAAGCTTTCTTT. Its translation: CASQGARGTEAFF. Full variable domain (outside the CDR3, taken from reference TRBV5-4 and TRBJ1-1): ETGVTQSPTHLIKTRGQQVTLRCSSQSGHNTVSWYQQALGQGPQFIFQYYREEENGRGNFPPRFSGLQFPNYSSELNVNALELDDSALYLCASQGARGTEAFFGQGTRLTVV.

The chain is built from TRBV7-2 and TRBJ2-1, with 7 positions matching TRBD2. The trim removed 1 base at V and 2 bases at J, leaving 5 bases unmatched. This CDR3 region has 16 residues. CDR1 SGHTA and CDR2 FQGNSA come from the germline V gene. The CDR3 coding sequence is TGTGCCAGCAGCTTAGTGCCTAGCGGAGCCTACAATGAGCAGTTCTTC. Protein: CASSLVPSGAYNEQFF.

The V call is TRBV2, the J call TRBJ1-2; 11 bases line up with TRBD1. The V gene's germline CDR1 is SNHLY and CDR2 FYNNEI. CDR3 length: 15 amino acids. Trimming took 6 bases from V and 9 from J; bases not matched to a gene: 12. The CDR3 here is CASSGQGALPSRYTF. CDR3 nucleotide sequence: TGTGCCAGCAGCGGACAGGGGGCGCTTCCCAGTCGCTACACCTTC.

In its sample, this clone was seen a few times. The chain uses TRBV7-2 and TRBJ2-1, with D tentatively TRBD2 (7 bases). CDR1 is SGHTA, CDR2 FQGNSA, per germline. The CDR3 sequence is 13 residues long. With 1 base removed from V and 10 bases from J, the gap between germline ends came to 11 bases. CDR3 DNA sequence: TGTGCCAGCAGCTTAGAGGGGGGGCTAGAGCAGTTCTTC. This encodes CASSLEGGLEQFF.

This clone was detected once. The chain recombines TRBV27 with TRBJ1-3, with D unresolved. The CDR3 has 15 amino acids. Germline CDR1 and CDR2: MNHEY and SMNVEV (reference sequence). V was trimmed by 2 bases and J by 0 bases, leaving 8 bases between them. The CDR3 here is CASSLLGDSGNTIYF. CDR3 DNA: TGTGCCAGCAGTTTACTAGGAGACTCTGGAAACACCATATATTTT.

The sample holds one count of this clone. The genes are TRBV5-4 and TRBJ2-7; tentatively, D is TRBD1 (6 bases). The CDR3 is made up of 12 amino acids. V lost 1 base, J lost 5 bases, and 7 bases lay in between. Germline V gene lookup returns CDR1 SGHNT and CDR2 YYREEE (reference sequence). The CDR3 nucleotides read TGTGCCAGCAGCTTGTCAGGGGACGAGCAGTACTTC. This translates into CASSLSGDEQYF.

The chain couples TRBV15 to TRBJ2-5; D ambiguous. The germline V gene has CDR1 LNHNV and CDR2 YYDKDF (reference sequence). The CDR3 is made up of 13 amino acids. The V end lost 6 bases, the J end lost 0 bases, and 8 bases lay between the germline ends. The CDR3 here is CATRTQYQETQYF. The CDR3 DNA reads TGTGCCACCAGAACACAGTACCAAGAGACCCAGTACTTC.

This clone has just one count. The V gene is TRBV18, the J gene TRBJ2-1, with D uncertain. The CDR3 is 13 amino acids. With 3 bases removed from V and 5 bases from J, the gap between germline ends came to 8 bases. Germline loops: CDR1 KGHSH, CDR2 LQKENI. The CDR3 sequence is CASSPSMDNEQFF. The CDR3 DNA reads as TGTGCCAGCTCACCGAGTATGGACAATGAGCAGTTCTTC.

The V gene is TRBV2, the J gene TRBJ2-7, with 10 bases identical to TRBD2. Germline trimming cut 7 bases from V and 6 bases from J; bases unmatched to any gene: 12. Germline loops: CDR1 SNHLY, CDR2 FYNNEI. The CDR3 spans 15 residues. CDR3 coding DNA: TGTGCCAGCAAAATCATAGCGGGGGGCGGATCCGAGCAGTACTTC. Its translation is CASKIIAGGGSEQYF.